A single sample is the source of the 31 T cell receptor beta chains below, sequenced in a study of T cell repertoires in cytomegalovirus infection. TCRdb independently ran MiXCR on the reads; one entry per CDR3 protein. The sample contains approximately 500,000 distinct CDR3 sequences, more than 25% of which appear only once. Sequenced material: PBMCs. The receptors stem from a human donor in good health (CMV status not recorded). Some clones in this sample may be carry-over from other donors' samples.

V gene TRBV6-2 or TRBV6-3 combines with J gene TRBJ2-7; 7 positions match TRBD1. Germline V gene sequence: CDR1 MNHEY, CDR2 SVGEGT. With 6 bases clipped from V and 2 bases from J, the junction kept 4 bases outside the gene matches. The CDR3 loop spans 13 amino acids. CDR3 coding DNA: TGTGCCAGCAGACGCCAGGGGGCCTACGAGCAGTACTTC. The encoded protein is CASRRQGAYEQYF.

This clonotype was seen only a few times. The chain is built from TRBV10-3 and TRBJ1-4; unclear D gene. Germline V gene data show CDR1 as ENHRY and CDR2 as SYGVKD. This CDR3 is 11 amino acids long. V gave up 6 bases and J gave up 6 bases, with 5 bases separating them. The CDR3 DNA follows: TGTGCCATCAGCTCAGATGAAAAACTGTTTTTT. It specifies CAISSDEKLFF.

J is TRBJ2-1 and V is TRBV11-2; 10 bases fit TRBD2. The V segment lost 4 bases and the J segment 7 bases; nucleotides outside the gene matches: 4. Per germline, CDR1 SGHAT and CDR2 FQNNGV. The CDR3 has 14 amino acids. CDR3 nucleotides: TGTGCCAGCAGCTCCCTAGCGGGAGTAAATGAGCAGTTCTTC. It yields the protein CASSSLAGVNEQFF.

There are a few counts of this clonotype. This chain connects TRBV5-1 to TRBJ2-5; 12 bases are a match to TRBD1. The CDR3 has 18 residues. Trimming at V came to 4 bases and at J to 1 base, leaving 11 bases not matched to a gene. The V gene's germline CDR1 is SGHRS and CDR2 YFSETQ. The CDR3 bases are TGCGCCAGCAGCATGCAACGGGACAGGGGGCCTCCCCAAGAGACCCAGTACTTC. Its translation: CASSMQRDRGPPQETQYF.

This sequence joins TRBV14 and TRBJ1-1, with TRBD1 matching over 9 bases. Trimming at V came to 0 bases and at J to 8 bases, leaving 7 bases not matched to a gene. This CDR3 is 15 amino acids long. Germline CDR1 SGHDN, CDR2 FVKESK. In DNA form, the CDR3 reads TGTGCCAGCAGCCAAGATCTTTACGGGACAGGGGAAGCTTTCTTT. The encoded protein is CASSQDLYGTGEAFF.

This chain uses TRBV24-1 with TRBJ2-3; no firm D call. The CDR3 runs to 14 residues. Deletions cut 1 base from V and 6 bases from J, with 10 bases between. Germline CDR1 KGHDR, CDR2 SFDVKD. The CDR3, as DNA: TGTGCCACCAGTGATTTTGGTCTCCGGGATACGCAGTATTTT. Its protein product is CATSDFGLRDTQYF.

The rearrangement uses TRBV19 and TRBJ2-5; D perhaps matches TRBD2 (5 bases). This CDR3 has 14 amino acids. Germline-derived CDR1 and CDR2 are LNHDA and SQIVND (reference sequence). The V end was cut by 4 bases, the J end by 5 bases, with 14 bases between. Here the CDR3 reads CASSTPGITETQYF. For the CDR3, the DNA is TGTGCCAGTAGTACCCCGGGGATCACGGAGACCCAGTACTTC.

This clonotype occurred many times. CDR3 sequence (DNA): TGTGCCAGCAGCTTAGACGCCTATGGGGGCGGGAATTCACCCCTCCACTTT. Protein product: CASSLDAYGGGNSPLHF. V and J are TRBV7-6 and TRBJ1-6, with a possible D match to TRBD1 (6 bases). Germline CDR1 SGHVS, CDR2 FNYEAQ. There are 17 residues in the CDR3. Trimming left V 1 base short and J 7 bases short, with 17 bases between. The complete variable domain, with remaining parts taken from reference TRBV7-6 and TRBJ1-6, reads GAGVSQSPRYKVTKRGQDVALRCDPISGHVSLYWYRQALGQGPEFLTYFNYEAQQDKSGLPNDRFSAERPEGSISTLTIQRTEQRDSAMYRCASSLDAYGGGNSPLHFGNGTRLTVT.

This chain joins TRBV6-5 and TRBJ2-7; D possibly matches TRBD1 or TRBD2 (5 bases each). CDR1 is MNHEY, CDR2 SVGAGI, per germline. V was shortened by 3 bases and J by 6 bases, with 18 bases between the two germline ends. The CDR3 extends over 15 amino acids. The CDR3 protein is CASSYIARGLTEQYV. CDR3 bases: TGTGCCAGCAGTTATATTGCCCGGGGCCTCACCGAGCAGTACGTC.

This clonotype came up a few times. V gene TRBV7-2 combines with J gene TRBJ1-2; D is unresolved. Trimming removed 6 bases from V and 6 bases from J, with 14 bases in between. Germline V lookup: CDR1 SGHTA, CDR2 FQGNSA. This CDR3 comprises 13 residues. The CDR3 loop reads CASSQDGRHGYTF. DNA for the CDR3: TGTGCCAGCAGTCAGGACGGGCGGCATGGCTACACCTTC. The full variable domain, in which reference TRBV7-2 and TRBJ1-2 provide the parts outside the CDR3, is GAGVSQSPSNKVTEKGKDVELRCDPISGHTALYWYRQSLGQGLEFLIYFQGNSAPDKSGLPSDRFSAERTGGSVSTLTIQRTQQEDSAVYLCASSQDGRHGYTFGSGTRLTVV.

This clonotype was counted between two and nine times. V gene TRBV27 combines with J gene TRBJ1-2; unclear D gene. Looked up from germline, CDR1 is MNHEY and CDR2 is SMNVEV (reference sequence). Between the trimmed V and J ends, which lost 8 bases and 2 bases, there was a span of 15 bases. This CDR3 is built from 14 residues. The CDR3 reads CASRAVAANYGYTF. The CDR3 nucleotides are TGTGCCAGCCGGGCGGTAGCCGCCAACTATGGCTACACCTTC.

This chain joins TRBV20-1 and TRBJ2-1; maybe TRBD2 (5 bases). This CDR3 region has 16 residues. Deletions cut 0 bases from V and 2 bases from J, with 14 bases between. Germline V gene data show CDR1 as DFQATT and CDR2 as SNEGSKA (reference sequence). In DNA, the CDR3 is TGCAGTGCTAGAGATGTAGACTACCGTACCTACAATGAGCAGTTCTTC. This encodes CSARDVDYRTYNEQFF.

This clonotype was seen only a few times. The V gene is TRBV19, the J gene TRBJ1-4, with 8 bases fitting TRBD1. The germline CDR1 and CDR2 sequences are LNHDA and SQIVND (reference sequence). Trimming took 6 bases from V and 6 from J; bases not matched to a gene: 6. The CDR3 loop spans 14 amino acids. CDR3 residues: CASRHRTGHEKLFF. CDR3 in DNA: TGTGCCAGTAGACACCGGACAGGGCATGAAAAACTGTTTTTT.

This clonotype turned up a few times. The CDR3 spells CASSRRGVGAGELFF. The CDR3 nucleotides read TGTGCCAGCAGCCGACGGGGGGTTGGAGCCGGGGAGCTGTTTTTT. The J gene is TRBJ2-2, the V gene TRBV7-6; TRBD2 matches at 7 bases. Trimming cost V 5 bases and J 6 bases; bases outside gene matches: 9. Looked up from germline, CDR1 is SGHVS and CDR2 is FNYEAQ. The CDR3 is 15 residues long.

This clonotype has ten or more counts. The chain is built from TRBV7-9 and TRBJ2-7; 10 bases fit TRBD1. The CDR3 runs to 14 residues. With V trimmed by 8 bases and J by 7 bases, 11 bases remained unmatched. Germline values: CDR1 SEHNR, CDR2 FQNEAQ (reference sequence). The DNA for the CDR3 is TGTGCCAGCGAGTTGGGGACAGGGGTTCGAGAGCAGTACGTC. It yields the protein CASELGTGVREQYV.

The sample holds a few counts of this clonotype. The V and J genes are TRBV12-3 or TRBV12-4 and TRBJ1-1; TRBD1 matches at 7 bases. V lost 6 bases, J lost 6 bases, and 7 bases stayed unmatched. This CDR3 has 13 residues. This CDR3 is CASSRQGMAEAFF. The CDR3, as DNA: TGTGCCAGCAGCCGACAGGGTATGGCTGAAGCTTTCTTT.

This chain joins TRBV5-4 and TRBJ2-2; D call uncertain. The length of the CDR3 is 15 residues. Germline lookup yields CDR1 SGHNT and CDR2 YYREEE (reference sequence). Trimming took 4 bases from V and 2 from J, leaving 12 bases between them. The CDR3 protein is CASSPSDINTGELFF. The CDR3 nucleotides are TGTGCCAGCAGCCCCAGCGATATAAACACCGGGGAGCTGTTTTTT.

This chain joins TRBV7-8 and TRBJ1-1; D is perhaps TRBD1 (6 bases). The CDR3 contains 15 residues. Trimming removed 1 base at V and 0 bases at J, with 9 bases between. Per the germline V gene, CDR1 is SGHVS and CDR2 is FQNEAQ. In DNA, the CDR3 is TGTGCCAGCAGCTTAGTGGGACACCTGAACACTGAAGCTTTCTTT. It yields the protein CASSLVGHLNTEAFF.

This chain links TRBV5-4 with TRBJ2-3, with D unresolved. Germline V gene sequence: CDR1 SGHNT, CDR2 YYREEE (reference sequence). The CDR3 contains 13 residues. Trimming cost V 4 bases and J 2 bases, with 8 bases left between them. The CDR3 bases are TGTGCCAGCAGCCTTCAAGTCACAGATACGCAGTATTTT. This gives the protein CASSLQVTDTQYF.

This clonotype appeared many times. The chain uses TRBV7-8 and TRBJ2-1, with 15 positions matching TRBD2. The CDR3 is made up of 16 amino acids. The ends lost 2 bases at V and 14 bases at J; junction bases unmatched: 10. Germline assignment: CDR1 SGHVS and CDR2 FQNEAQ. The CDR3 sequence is CASSLRWMGTSGRKFF. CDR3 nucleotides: TGTGCCAGCAGCTTAAGATGGATGGGGACTAGCGGGAGGAAGTTCTTC.

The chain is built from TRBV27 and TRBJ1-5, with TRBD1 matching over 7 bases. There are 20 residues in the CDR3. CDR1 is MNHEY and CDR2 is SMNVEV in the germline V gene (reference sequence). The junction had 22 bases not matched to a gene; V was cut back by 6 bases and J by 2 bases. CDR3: CASSRTSQTGTRIGNQPQHF. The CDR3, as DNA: TGTGCCAGCAGCCGAACCTCTCAGACAGGGACCCGGATTGGCAATCAGCCCCAGCATTTT.

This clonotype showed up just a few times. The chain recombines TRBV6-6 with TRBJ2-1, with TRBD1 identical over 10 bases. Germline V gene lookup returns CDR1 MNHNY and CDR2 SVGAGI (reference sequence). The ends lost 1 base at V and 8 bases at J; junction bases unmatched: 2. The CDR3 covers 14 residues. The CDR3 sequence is CASSYLTGGYEQFF. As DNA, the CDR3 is TGTGCCAGCAGTTACTTGACAGGGGGCTATGAGCAGTTCTTC.

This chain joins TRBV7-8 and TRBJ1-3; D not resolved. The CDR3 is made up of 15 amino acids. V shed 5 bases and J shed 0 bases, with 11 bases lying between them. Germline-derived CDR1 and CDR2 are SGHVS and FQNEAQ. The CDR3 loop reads CASSTSWVSGNTIYF. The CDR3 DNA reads TGTGCCAGCAGCACAAGTTGGGTCTCTGGAAACACCATATATTTT.

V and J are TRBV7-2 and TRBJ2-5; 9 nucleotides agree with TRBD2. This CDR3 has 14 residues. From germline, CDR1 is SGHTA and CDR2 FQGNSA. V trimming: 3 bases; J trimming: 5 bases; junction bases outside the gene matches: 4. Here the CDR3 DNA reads TGTGCCAGCAGCTTCGTAGCGGGAGAGGAGACCCAGTACTTC. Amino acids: CASSFVAGEETQYF.

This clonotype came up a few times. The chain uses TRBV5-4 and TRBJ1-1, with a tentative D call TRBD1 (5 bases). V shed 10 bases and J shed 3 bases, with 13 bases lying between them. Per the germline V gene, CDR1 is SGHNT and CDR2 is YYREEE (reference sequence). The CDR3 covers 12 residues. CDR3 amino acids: CAGGGGDTEAFF. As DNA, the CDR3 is TGTGCCGGGGGAGGAGGGGACACTGAAGCTTTCTTT. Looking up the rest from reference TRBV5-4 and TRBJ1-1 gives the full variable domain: ETGVTQSPTHLIKTRGQQVTLRCSSQSGHNTVSWYQQALGQGPQFIFQYYREEENGRGNFPPRFSGLQFPNYSSELNVNALELDDSALYLCAGGGGDTEAFFGQGTRLTVV.

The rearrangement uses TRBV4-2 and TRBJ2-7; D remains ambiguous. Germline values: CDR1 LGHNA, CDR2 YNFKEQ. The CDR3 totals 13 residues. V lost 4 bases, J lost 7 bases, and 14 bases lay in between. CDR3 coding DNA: TGTGCCAGCAGCCTGCGCCACTTTGGGGAGCAGTACGTC. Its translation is CASSLRHFGEQYV.

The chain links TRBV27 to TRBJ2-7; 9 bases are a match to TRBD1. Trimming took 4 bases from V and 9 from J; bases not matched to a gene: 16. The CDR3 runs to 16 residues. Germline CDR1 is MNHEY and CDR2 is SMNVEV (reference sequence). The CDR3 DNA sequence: TGTGCCAGCAGTTCCCTGCTGCCTGGGACAGGGCTAGGGCAGTACTTC. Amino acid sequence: CASSSLLPGTGLGQYF.

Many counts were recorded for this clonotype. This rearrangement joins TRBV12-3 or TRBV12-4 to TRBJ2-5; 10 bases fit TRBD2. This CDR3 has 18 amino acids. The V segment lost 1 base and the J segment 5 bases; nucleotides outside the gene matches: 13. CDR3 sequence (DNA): TGTGCCAGCAGTTTAGACGGGCCCGGTAGCGGGAGGCGGGAGACCCAGTACTTC. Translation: CASSLDGPGSGRRETQYF.

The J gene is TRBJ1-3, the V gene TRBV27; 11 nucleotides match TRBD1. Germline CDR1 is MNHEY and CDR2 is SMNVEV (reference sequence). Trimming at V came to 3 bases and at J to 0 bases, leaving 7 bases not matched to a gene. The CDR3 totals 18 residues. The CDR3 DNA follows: TGTGCCAGCAGTTTGCTGGGACAGGGGGGCTTCTCTGGAAACACCATATATTTT. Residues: CASSLLGQGGFSGNTIYF.

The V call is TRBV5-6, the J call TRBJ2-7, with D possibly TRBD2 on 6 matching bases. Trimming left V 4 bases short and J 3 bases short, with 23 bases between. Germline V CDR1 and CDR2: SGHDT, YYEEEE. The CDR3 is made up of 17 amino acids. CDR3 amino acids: CASSVSGGETVGYEQYV. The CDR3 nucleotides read TGTGCCAGCAGCGTTAGCGGAGGTGAGACGGTGGGCTACGAGCAGTACGTC.

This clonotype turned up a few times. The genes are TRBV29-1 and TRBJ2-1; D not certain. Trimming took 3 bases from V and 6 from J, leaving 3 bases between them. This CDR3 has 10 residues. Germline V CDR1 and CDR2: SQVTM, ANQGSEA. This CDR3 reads CSVDRNEQFF. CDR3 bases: TGCAGCGTTGACCGCAATGAGCAGTTCTTC.